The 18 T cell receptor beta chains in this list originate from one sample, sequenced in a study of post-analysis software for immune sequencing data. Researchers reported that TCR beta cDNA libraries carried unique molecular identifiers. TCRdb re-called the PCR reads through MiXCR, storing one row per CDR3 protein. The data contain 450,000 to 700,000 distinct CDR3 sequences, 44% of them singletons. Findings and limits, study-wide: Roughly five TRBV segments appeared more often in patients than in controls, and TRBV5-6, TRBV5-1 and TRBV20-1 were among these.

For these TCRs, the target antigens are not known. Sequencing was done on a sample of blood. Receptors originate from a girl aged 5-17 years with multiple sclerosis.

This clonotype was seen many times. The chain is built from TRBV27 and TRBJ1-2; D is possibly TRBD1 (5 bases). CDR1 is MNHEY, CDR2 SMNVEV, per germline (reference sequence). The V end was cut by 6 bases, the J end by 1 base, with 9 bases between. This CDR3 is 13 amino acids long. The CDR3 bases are TGTGCCAGCAGCCCGACAGTTAACTATGGCTACACCTTC. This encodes CASSPTVNYGYTF.

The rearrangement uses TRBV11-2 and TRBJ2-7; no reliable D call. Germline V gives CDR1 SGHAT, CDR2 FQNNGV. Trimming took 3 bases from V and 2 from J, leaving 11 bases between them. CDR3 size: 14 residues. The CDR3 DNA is TGTGCCAGCAGCTTGGGCGGAGCAACCTACGAGCAGTACTTC. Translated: CASSLGGATYEQYF. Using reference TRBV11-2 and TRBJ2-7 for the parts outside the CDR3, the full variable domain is EAGVAQSPRYKIIEKRQSVAFWCNPISGHATLYWYQQILGQGPKLLIQFQNNGVVDDSQLPKDRFSAERLKGVDSTLKIQPAKLEDSAVYLCASSLGGATYEQYFGPGTRLTVT.

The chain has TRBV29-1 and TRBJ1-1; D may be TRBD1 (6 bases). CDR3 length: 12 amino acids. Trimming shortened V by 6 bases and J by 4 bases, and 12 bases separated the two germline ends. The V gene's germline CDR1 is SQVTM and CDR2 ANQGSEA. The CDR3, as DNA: TGCAGCGTGCTCCAAGGGGGCACTGAAGCTTTCTTT. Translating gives CSVLQGGTEAFF.

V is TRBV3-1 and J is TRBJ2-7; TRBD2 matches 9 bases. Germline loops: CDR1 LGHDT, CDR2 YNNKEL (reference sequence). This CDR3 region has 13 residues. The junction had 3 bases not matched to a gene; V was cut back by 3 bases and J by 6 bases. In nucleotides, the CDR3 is TGTGCCAGCAGCCAGCTGACTAGCGGCGAGCAGTACTTC. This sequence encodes CASSQLTSGEQYF.

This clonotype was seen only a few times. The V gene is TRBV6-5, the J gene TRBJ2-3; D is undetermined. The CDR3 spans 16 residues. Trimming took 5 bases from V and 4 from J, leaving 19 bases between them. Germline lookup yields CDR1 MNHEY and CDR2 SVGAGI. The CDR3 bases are TGTGCCAGCAGTAGAGTGACGAACCATGCTTCAGATACGCAGTATTTT. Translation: CASSRVTNHASDTQYF.

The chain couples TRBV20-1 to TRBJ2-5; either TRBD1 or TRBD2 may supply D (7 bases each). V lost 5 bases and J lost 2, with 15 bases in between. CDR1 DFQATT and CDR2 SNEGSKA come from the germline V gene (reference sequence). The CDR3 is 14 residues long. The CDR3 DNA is TGCAGTGCTTGGGAGGGGGGACAGCAAGAGACCCAGTACTTC. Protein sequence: CSAWEGGQQETQYF.

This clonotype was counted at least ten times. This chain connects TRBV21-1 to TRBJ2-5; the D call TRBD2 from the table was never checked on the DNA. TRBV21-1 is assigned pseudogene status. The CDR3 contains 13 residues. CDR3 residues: CARSGLAEETQYF. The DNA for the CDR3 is TGTGCCAGGTCGGGACTAGCGGAAGAGACCCAGTACTTC.

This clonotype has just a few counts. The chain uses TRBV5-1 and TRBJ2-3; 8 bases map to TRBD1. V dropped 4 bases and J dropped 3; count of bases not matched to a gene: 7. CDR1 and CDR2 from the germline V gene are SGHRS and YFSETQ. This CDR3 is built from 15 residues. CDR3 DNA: TGCGCCAGCAGCCCCTCAGGGGGCCAAACAGATACGCAGTATTTT. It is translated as CASSPSGGQTDTQYF.

CDR3 DNA sequence: TGCAGTGCTAGTAGTCTAGCGGGGGATTTGTACAATGAGCAGTTCTTC. Its translation: CSASSLAGDLYNEQFF. The chain is built from TRBV20-1 and TRBJ2-1; 10 positions agree with TRBD2. The CDR3 consists of 16 residues. V gave up 3 bases and J gave up 4 bases; unmatched junction bases: 9. Germline lookup yields CDR1 DFQATT and CDR2 SNEGSKA (reference sequence).

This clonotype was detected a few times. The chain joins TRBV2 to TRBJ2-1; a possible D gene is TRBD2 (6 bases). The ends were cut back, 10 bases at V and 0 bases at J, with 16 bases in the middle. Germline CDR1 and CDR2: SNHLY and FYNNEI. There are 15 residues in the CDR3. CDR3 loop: CANRGGRDSYNEQFF. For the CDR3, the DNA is TGTGCCAACCGGGGTGGGCGGGACTCCTACAATGAGCAGTTCTTC.

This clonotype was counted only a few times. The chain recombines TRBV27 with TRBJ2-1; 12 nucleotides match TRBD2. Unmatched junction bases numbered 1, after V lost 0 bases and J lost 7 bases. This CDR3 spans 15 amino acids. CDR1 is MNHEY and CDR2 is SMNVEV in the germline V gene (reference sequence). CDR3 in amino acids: CASSLSTSGSNEQFF. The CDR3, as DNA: TGTGCCAGCAGTTTATCGACTAGCGGGAGTAATGAGCAGTTCTTC.

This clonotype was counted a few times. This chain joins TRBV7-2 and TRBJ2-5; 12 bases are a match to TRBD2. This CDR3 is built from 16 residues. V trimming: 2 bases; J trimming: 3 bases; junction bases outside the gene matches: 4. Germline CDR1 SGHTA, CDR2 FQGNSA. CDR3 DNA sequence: TGTGCCAGCAGCTTAATCCTAGCGGGGGGGAAAGAGACCCAGTACTTC. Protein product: CASSLILAGGKETQYF.

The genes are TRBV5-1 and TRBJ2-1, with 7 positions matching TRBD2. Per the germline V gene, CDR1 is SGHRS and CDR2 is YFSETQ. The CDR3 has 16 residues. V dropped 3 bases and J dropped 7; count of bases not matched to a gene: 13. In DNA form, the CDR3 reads TGCGCCAGCAGCTCGGTTTCCTTCACCGGGGGGAATGAGCAGTTCTTC. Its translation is CASSSVSFTGGNEQFF. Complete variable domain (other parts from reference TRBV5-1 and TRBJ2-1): KAGVTQTPRYLIKTRGQQVTLSCSPISGHRSVSWYQQTPGQGLQFLFEYFSETQRNKGNFPGRFSGRQFSNSRSEMNVSTLELGDSALYLCASSSVSFTGGNEQFFGPGTRLTVL.

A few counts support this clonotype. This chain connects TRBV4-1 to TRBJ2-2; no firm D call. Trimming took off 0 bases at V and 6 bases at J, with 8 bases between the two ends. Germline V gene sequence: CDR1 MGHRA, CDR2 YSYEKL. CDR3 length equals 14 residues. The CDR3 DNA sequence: TGCGCCAGCAGCCAAGAGCCGTCCCCCGGGGAGCTGTTTTTT. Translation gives CASSQEPSPGELFF.

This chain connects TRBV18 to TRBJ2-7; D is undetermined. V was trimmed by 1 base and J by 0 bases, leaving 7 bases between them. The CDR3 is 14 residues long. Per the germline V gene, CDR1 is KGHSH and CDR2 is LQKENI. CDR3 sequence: CASSPQLNSYEQYF. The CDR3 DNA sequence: TGTGCCAGCTCACCACAACTCAACTCCTACGAGCAGTACTTC.

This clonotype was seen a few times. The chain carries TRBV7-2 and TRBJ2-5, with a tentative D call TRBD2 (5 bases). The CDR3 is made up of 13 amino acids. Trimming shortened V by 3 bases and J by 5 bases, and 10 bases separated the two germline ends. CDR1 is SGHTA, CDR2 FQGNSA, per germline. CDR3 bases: TGTGCCAGCAGCTTCCGGAGAGGGGAGACCCAGTACTTC. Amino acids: CASSFRRGETQYF.

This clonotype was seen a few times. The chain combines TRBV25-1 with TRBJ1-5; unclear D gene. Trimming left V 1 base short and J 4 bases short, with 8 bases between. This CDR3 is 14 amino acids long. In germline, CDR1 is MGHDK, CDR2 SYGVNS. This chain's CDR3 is CASSESRGNQPQHF. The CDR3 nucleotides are TGTGCCAGCAGTGAATCCAGAGGGAATCAGCCCCAGCATTTT.

The CDR3 sequence is CSARPPRGQGVEDGYTF. In DNA form, the CDR3 reads TGCAGTGCTAGACCACCTCGTGGGCAGGGGGTGGAGGATGGCTACACCTTC. The chain recombines TRBV20-1 with TRBJ1-2; TRBD1 agrees at 7 bases. Germline V gene lookup returns CDR1 DFQATT and CDR2 SNEGSKA (reference sequence). After removal of 2 bases from V and 6 bases from J, the junction contained 18 bases not matched to a gene. The CDR3 is 17 amino acids.